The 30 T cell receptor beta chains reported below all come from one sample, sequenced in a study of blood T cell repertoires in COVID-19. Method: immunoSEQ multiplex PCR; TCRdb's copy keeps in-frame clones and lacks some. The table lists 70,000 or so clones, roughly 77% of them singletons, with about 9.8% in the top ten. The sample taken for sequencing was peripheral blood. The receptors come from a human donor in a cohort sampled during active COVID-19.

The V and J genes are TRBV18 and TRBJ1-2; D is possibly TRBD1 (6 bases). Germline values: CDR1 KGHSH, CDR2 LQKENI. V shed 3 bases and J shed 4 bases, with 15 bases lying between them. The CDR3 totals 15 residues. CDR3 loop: CASSPSGGAVYGYTF. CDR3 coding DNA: TGTGCCAGCTCACCGTCCGGGGGGGCCGTCTATGGCTACACCTTC.

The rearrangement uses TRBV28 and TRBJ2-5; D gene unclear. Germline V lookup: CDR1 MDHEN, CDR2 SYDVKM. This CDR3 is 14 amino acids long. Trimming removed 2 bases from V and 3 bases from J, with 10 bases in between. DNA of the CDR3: TGTGCCAGCAGTTTACCCTGGGCAGAAGAGACCCAGTACTTC. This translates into CASSLPWAEETQYF.

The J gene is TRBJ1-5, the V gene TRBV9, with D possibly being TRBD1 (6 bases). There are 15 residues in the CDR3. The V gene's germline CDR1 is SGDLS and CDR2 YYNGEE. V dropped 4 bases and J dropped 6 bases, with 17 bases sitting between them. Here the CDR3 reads CASSRGGGQGQPQHF. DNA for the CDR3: TGTGCCAGCAGCCGTGGGGGGGGACAAGGTCAGCCCCAGCATTTT.

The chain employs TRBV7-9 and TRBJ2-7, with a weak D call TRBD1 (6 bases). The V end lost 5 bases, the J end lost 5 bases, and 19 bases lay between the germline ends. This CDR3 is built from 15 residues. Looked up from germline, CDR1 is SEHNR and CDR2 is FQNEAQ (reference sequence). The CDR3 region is CASSGRRTVGNEQYF. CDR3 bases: TGTGCCAGCAGCGGGCGTCGGACAGTCGGTAACGAGCAGTACTTC.

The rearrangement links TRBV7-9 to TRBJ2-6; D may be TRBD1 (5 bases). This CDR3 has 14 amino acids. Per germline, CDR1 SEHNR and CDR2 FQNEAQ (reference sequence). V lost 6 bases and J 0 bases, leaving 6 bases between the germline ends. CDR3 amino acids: CASRTASGANVLTF. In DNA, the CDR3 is TGTGCCAGCAGGACAGCCTCTGGGGCCAACGTCCTGACTTTC. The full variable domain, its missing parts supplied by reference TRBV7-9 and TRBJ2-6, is DTGVSQNPRHKITKRGQNVTFRCDPISEHNRLYWYRQTLGQGPEFLTYFQNEAQLEKSRLLSDRFSAERPKGSFSTLEIQRTEQGDSAMYLCASRTASGANVLTFGAGSRLTVL.

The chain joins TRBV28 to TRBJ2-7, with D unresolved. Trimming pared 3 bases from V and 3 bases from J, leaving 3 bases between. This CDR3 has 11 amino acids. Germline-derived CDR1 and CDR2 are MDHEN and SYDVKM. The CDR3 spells CASSFNYEQYF. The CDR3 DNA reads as TGTGCCAGCAGTTTCAACTACGAGCAGTACTTC.

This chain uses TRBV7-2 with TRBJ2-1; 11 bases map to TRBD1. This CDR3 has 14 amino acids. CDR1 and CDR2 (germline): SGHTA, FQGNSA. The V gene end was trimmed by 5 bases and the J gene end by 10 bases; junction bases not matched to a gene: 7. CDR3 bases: TGTGCCAGCAGCGTGGACAGGGGGCGTGGGGAGCAGTTCTTC. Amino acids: CASSVDRGRGEQFF.

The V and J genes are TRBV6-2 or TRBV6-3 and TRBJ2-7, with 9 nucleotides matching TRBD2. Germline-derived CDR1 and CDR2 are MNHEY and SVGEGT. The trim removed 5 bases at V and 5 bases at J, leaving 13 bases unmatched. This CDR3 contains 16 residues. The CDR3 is CASSTFYSGSTDEQYF. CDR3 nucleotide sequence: TGTGCCAGCAGTACTTTCTATAGCGGGAGTACGGACGAGCAGTACTTC.

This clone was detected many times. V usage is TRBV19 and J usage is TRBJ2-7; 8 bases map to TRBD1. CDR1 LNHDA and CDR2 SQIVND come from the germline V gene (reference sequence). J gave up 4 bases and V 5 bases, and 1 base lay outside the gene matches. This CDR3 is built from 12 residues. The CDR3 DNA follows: TGTGCCAGTAGTGACAGGGGATACGAGCAGTACTTC. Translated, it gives CASSDRGYEQYF. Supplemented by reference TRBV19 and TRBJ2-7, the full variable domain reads DGGITQSPKYLFRKEGQNVTLSCEQNLNHDAMYWYRQDPGQGLRLIYYSQIVNDFQKGDIAEGYSVSREKKESFPLTVTSAQKNPTAFYLCASSDRGYEQYFGPGTRLTVT.

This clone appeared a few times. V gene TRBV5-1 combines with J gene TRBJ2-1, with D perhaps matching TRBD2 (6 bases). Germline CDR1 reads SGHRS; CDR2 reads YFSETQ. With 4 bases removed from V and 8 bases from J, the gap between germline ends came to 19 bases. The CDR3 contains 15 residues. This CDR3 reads CASSLGRSEHDEQFF. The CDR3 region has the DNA TGCGCCAGCAGCCTTGGGAGGTCCGAACATGATGAGCAGTTCTTC. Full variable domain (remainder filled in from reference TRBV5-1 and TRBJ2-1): KAGVTQTPRYLIKTRGQQVTLSCSPISGHRSVSWYQQTPGQGLQFLFEYFSETQRNKGNFPGRFSGRQFSNSRSEMNVSTLELGDSALYLCASSLGRSEHDEQFFGPGTRLTVL.

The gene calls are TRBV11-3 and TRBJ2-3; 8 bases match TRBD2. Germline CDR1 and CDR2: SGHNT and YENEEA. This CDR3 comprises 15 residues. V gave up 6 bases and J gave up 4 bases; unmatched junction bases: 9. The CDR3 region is CASSISAGGADTQYF. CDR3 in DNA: TGTGCCAGCAGTATCTCGGCGGGAGGAGCAGATACGCAGTATTTT. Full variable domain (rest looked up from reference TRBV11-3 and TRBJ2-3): EAGVVQSPRYKIIEKKQPVAFWCNPISGHNTLYWYLQNLGQGPELLIRYENEEAVDDSQLPKDRFSAERLKGVDSTLKIQPAELGDSAVYLCASSISAGGADTQYFGPGTRLTVL.

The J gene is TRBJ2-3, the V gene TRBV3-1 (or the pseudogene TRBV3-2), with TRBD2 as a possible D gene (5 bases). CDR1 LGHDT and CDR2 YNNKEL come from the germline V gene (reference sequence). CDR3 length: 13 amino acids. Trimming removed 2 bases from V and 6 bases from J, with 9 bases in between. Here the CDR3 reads CASSQSRVDTQYF. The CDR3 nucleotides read TGTGCCAGCAGCCAATCGCGGGTGGATACGCAGTATTTT.

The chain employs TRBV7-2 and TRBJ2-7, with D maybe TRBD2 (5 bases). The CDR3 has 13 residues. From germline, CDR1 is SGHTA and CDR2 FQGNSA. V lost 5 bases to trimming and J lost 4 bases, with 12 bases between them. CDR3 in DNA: TGTGCCAGCAGCCGAGGGTTGGGTTACGAGCAGTACTTC. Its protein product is CASSRGLGYEQYF.

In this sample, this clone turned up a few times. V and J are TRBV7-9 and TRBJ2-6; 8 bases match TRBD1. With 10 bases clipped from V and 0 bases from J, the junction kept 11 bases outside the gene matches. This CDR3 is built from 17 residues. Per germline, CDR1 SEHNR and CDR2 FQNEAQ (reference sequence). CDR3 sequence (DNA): TGTGCCACCTCACCGGGGACAGGCGGCTCTGGGGCCAACGTCCTGACTTTC. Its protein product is CATSPGTGGSGANVLTF.

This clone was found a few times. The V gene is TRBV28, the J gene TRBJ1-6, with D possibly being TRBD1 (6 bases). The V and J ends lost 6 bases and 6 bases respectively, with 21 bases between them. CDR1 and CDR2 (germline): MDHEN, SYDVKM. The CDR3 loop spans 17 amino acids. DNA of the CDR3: TGTGCCAGCAGATTGCGGCCGAGGGGGGGATTTAATTCACCCCTCCACTTT. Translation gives CASRLRPRGGFNSPLHF.

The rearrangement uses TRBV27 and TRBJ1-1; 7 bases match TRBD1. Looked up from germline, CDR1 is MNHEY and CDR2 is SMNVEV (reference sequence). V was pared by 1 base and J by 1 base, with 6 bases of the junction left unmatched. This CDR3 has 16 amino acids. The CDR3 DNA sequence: TGTGCCAGCAGTTTATTACTCAGGGGGGCGAACACTGAAGCTTTCTTT. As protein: CASSLLLRGANTEAFF.

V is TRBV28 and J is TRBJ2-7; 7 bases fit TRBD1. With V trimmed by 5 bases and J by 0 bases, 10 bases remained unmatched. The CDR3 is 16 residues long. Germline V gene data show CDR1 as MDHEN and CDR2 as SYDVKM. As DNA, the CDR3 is TGTGCCAGCAGTCCTGGGACAGCCCAAAGCTCCTACGAGCAGTACTTC. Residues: CASSPGTAQSSYEQYF.

The CDR3 DNA sequence: TGTGCCAGCAGCTTATACAGGGAGAACACTGAAGCTTTCTTT. Its protein product is CASSLYRENTEAFF. The V gene is TRBV7-2, the J gene TRBJ1-1, with D possibly TRBD1 on 6 matching bases. The CDR3 runs 14 residues. The germline V and J ends were trimmed by 2 bases and 1 base, with 8 bases remaining between them. Germline CDR1 and CDR2: SGHTA and FQGNSA.

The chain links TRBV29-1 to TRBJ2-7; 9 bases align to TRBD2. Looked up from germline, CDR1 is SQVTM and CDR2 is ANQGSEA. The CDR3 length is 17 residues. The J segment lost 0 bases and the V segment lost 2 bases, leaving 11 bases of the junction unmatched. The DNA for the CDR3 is TGCAGCGTTGAATCGGCCTCTAGCGGGACCTTCTCCTACGAGCAGTACTTC. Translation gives CSVESASSGTFSYEQYF.

The CDR3 protein is CATSDLDRPYEQYF. CDR3 DNA: TGTGCCACCAGTGATTTGGACAGGCCCTACGAGCAGTACTTC. The chain couples TRBV24-1 to TRBJ2-7; a weak D match, TRBD1 (6 bases). The germline CDR1 and CDR2 sequences are KGHDR and SFDVKD. The ends were cut back, 0 bases at V and 2 bases at J, with 7 bases in the middle. The CDR3 contains 14 residues.

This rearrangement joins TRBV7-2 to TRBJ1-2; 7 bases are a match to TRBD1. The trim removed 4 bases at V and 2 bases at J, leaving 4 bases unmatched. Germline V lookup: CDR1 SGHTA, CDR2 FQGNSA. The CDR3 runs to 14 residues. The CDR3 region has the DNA TGTGCCAGCAGCTCCACGACAGGGAACTATGGCTACACCTTC. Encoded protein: CASSSTTGNYGYTF.

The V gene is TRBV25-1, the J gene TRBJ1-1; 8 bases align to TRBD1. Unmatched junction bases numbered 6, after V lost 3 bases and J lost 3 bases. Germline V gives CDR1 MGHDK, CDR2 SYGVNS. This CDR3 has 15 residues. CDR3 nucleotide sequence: TGTGCCAGCAGTGAGGCTCAGGGGGCGTACACTGAAGCTTTCTTT. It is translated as CASSEAQGAYTEAFF.

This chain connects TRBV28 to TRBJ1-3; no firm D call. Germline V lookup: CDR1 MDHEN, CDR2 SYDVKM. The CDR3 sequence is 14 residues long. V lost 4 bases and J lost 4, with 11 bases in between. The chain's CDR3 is CASSSLGRGNTIYF. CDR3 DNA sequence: TGTGCCAGCAGTTCGCTTGGGAGGGGAAACACCATATATTTT.

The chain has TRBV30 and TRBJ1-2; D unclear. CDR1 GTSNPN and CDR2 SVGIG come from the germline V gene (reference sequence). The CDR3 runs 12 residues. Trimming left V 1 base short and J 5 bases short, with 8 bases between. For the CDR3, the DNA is TGTGCCTGGAGTGGCAGGCTTTATGGCTACACCTTC. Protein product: CAWSGRLYGYTF. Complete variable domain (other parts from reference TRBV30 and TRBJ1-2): SQTIHQWPATLVQPVGSPLSLECTVEGTSNPNLYWYRQAAGRGLQLLFYSVGIGQISSEVPQNLSASRPQDRQFILSSKKLLLSDSGFYLCAWSGRLYGYTFGSGTRLTVV.

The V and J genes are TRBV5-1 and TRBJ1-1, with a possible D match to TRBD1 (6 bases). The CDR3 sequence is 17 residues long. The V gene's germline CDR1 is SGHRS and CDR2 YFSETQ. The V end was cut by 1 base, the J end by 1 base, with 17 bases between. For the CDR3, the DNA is TGCGCCAGCAGCTTGAGTCCCCTCGGGGGGCGGAACACTGAAGCTTTCTTT. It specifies CASSLSPLGGRNTEAFF.

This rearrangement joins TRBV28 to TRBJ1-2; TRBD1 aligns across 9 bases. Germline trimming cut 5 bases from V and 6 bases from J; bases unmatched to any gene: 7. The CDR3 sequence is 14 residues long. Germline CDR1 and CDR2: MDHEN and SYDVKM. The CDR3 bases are TGTGCCAGCAGTGTACAGGGGGCGAAGAATGGCTACACCTTC. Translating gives CASSVQGAKNGYTF.

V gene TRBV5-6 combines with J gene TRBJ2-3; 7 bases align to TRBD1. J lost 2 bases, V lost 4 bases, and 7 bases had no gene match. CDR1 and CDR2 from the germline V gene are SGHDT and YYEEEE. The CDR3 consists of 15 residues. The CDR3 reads CASSARDRITDTQYF. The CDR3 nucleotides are TGTGCCAGCAGCGCCAGGGACAGAATCACAGATACGCAGTATTTT.

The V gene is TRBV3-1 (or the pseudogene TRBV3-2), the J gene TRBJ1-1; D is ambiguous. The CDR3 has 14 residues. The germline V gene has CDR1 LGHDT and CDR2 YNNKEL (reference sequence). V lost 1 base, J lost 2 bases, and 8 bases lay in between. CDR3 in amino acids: CASSQVGGNTEAFF. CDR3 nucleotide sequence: TGTGCCAGCAGCCAAGTGGGAGGTAACACTGAAGCTTTCTTT.

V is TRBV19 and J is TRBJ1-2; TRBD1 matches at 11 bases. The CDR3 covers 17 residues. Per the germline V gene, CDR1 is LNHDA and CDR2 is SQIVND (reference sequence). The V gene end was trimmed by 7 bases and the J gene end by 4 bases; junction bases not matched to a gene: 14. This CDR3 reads CASTPEGTGGIGYGYTF. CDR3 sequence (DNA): TGTGCCAGTACCCCAGAGGGGACAGGGGGAATCGGCTATGGCTACACCTTC.

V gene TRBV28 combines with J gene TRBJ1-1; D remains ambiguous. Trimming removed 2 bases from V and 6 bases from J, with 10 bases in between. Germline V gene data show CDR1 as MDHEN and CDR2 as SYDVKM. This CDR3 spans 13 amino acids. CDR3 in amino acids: CASSLNREPEAFF. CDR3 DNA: TGTGCCAGCAGTTTAAATCGGGAACCTGAAGCTTTCTTT.